Presented here are 19 T cell receptor beta chains from one specimen sequenced in a study of blood T cells in healthy people across ages. With a J-beta primer mix and a sample-barcoded 5' primer, a second PCR ran about 6 to 11 cycles. TCRdb called the 5' RACE reads again in MiXCR, with one record for every CDR3 protein. Of about 1,400,000 distinct CDR3 sequences listed, approximately 40% are singletons. Material: blood. Receptor source: a woman younger than 30 in good health.

This clonotype was observed a few times. V gene TRBV14 combines with J gene TRBJ2-3; TRBD2 might be the D (6 bases). V lost 4 bases, J lost 2 bases, and 13 bases lay in between. The CDR3 runs 15 residues. CDR1 and CDR2 (germline): SGHDN, FVKESK. The CDR3 DNA reads as TGTGCCAGCAGCCCAGGGAGGTCATACACAGATACGCAGTATTTT. It specifies CASSPGRSYTDTQYF.

This rearrangement joins TRBV27 to TRBJ1-3, with D perhaps TRBD1 (6 bases). The CDR3 covers 15 residues. Germline CDR1 MNHEY, CDR2 SMNVEV (reference sequence). V gave up 2 bases and J gave up 2 bases, with 10 bases separating them. As DNA, the CDR3 is TGTGCCAGCAGTTTACAGGGGTTTGCTGGAAACACCATATATTTT. It translates to CASSLQGFAGNTIYF.

The sample holds a few counts of this clonotype. This sequence joins TRBV12-3 or TRBV12-4 and TRBJ1-2; TRBD1 might be the D (5 bases). With 5 bases removed from V and 2 bases from J, the gap between germline ends came to 9 bases. This CDR3 has 13 amino acids. CDR3 loop: CASSNRLNYGYTF. The DNA of the CDR3 is TGTGCCAGCAGTAACAGGTTAAACTATGGCTACACCTTC.

This clonotype turned up a few times. This chain connects TRBV10-3 to TRBJ2-5; D gene uncertain. In germline, CDR1 is ENHRY, CDR2 SYGVKD. CDR3 size: 12 residues. V gave up 2 bases and J gave up 1 base, with 2 bases separating them. The CDR3 region is CAISEVQETQYF. The CDR3 bases are TGTGCCATCAGTGAGGTCCAAGAGACCCAGTACTTC.

This sequence joins TRBV5-5 and TRBJ1-1; D possibly corresponds to TRBD1 (5 bases). The CDR3 spans 14 residues. Germline CDR1 reads SGHKS; CDR2 reads YYEKEE (reference sequence). Deletions cut 4 bases from V and 1 base from J, with 11 bases between. The CDR3 sequence is CASSTGPENTEAFF. The CDR3 nucleotides read TGTGCCAGCAGCACAGGCCCCGAGAACACTGAAGCTTTCTTT.

The V and J genes are TRBV2 and TRBJ1-1; 7 bases align to TRBD1. The CDR3 runs 13 residues. From germline, CDR1 is SNHLY and CDR2 FYNNEI. Losses at the gene ends were 10 bases for V and 4 bases for J; bases not matched to a gene: 9. CDR3: CATRSNRGTEAFF. The CDR3 region has the DNA TGTGCCACCAGGAGTAACAGGGGCACTGAAGCTTTCTTT. The entire variable domain, with the rest obtained from reference TRBV2 and TRBJ1-1, is as follows: EPEVTQTPSHQVTQMGQEVILRCVPISNHLYFYWYRQILGQKVEFLVSFYNNEISEKSEIFDDQFSVERPDGSNFTLKIRSTKLEDSAMYFCATRSNRGTEAFFGQGTRLTVV.

This clonotype came up a few times. V is TRBV5-1 and J is TRBJ1-4, with D possibly TRBD1 on 6 matching bases. The CDR3 length is 17 residues. The germline V gene has CDR1 SGHRS and CDR2 YFSETQ. The V gene lost 0 bases and the J gene lost 0 bases, with 12 bases spanning the gap. The CDR3: CASSLDTPGATNEKLFF. Written as DNA, the CDR3 is TGCGCCAGCAGCTTGGATACCCCAGGGGCAACTAATGAAAAACTGTTTTTT.

The genes are TRBV3-1 and TRBJ2-1; D is unclear. CDR1 is LGHDT, CDR2 YNNKEL, per germline (reference sequence). V was clipped by 0 bases and J by 9 bases, with 15 bases between them. The CDR3 totals 15 residues. The CDR3, as DNA: TGTGCCAGCAGCCAAGATGTGAGACGAGGTGGTGAGCAGTTCTTC. This gives the protein CASSQDVRRGGEQFF.

V gene TRBV4-1 combines with J gene TRBJ2-7; 13 bases are shared with TRBD2. V gave up 1 base and J gave up 4 bases; unmatched junction bases: 7. Germline loops: CDR1 MGHRA, CDR2 YSYEKL. The CDR3 has 17 amino acids. The CDR3 loop reads CASSQVGTSGKSYEQYF. The CDR3 DNA reads as TGCGCCAGCAGCCAAGTCGGGACTAGCGGGAAATCGTACGAGCAGTACTTC.

This clonotype was seen a handful of times. The chain joins TRBV10-3 to TRBJ1-2; D is unresolved. The CDR3 loop spans 14 amino acids. CDR1 and CDR2 from the germline V gene are ENHRY and SYGVKD. Trimming left V 2 bases short and J 6 bases short, with 13 bases between. The CDR3 nucleotides are TGTGCCATCAGTGAGAGCGGGAGGGCGGATGGCTACACCTTC. Protein product: CAISESGRADGYTF.

The chain links TRBV5-1 to TRBJ2-7; tentatively, D is TRBD1 (6 bases). This CDR3 has 13 residues. V lost 4 bases and J lost 10, with 18 bases in between. CDR1 is SGHRS and CDR2 is YFSETQ in the germline V gene. The CDR3 DNA reads as TGCGCCAGCAGCCTGGGACAAGAGAAGGCCCAGTACTTC. Residues: CASSLGQEKAQYF. The full variable domain, completed using reference TRBV5-1 and TRBJ2-7, is KAGVTQTPRYLIKTRGQQVTLSCSPISGHRSVSWYQQTPGQGLQFLFEYFSETQRNKGNFPGRFSGRQFSNSRSEMNVSTLELGDSALYLCASSLGQEKAQYFGPGTRLTVT.

This clonotype was seen a few times. The genes are TRBV7-8 and TRBJ2-5, with 9 bases identical to TRBD2. Per the germline V gene, CDR1 is SGHVS and CDR2 is FQNEAQ. V lost 1 base to trimming and J lost 5 bases; unmatched junction nucleotides: 11. The CDR3 has 17 residues. This CDR3 reads CASSLGSSAGGRETQYF. CDR3 sequence (DNA): TGTGCCAGCAGCTTAGGCTCCTCAGCGGGAGGCCGGGAGACCCAGTACTTC.

This clonotype was picked up many times. The genes are TRBV29-1 and TRBJ2-1; D is uncertain. Germline V gives CDR1 SQVTM, CDR2 ANQGSEA. Trimming removed 3 bases from V and 0 bases from J, with 12 bases in between. The CDR3 spans 15 residues. The CDR3 DNA reads as TGCAGCGTTGAGGGTGTTACCAGCTCCTACAATGAGCAGTTCTTC. This codes for CSVEGVTSSYNEQFF.

CDR3 DNA: TGCAGTGCTCTCCCCGGGACATGGAATGAAAAACTGTTTTTT. This encodes CSALPGTWNEKLFF. This chain connects TRBV20-1 to TRBJ1-4, with D possibly TRBD1 on 6 matching bases. Germline V CDR1 and CDR2: DFQATT, SNEGSKA (reference sequence). CDR3 length equals 14 residues. Trimming stripped 5 bases from V and 5 bases from J, with 15 bases between.

This chain uses TRBV2 with TRBJ2-1, with TRBD2 matching over 12 bases. The CDR3 extends over 16 amino acids. With V trimmed by 2 bases and J by 10 bases, 9 bases remained unmatched. Per germline, CDR1 SNHLY and CDR2 FYNNEI. This CDR3 is CASSELAGGTRWEQFF. DNA for the CDR3: TGTGCCAGCAGTGAACTAGCGGGGGGGACAAGATGGGAGCAGTTCTTC. The full variable domain, rest sourced from reference TRBV2 and TRBJ2-1, is EPEVTQTPSHQVTQMGQEVILRCVPISNHLYFYWYRQILGQKVEFLVSFYNNEISEKSEIFDDQFSVERPDGSNFTLKIRSTKLEDSAMYFCASSELAGGTRWEQFFGPGTRLTVL.

The gene calls are TRBV5-6 and TRBJ2-3, with TRBD1 as a possible D gene (5 bases). Trimming left V 0 bases short and J 4 bases short, with 12 bases between. The CDR3 is 15 amino acids. Germline V gives CDR1 SGHDT, CDR2 YYEEEE. CDR3 protein: CASSLGGASPDTQYF. CDR3 nucleotide sequence: TGTGCCAGCAGCTTGGGTGGGGCAAGCCCAGATACGCAGTATTTT. Full variable domain (rest looked up from reference TRBV5-6 and TRBJ2-3): DAGVTQSPTHLIKTRGQQVTLRCSPKSGHDTVSWYQQALGQGPQFIFQYYEEEERQRGNFPDRFSGHQFPNYSSELNVNALLLGDSALYLCASSLGGASPDTQYFGPGTRLTVL.

This clonotype was recorded a few times. One base away lies a much larger clone, so this may be a sequencing read error. The V gene is TRBV4-2, the J gene TRBJ2-1, with a possible D match to TRBD2 (6 bases). The V and J ends lost 1 base and 13 bases respectively, with 11 bases between them. Germline CDR1 reads LGHNA; CDR2 reads YNFKEQ. CDR3 length equals 12 residues. CDR3 sequence: CASSQARETQFF. DNA for the CDR3: TGTGCCAGCAGCCAAGCTCGGGAGACCCAGTTCTTC.

This clonotype was counted only a few times. This chain uses TRBV10-3 with TRBJ1-2; D is perhaps TRBD1 (5 bases). The CDR3 sequence is 13 residues long. Trimming took 6 bases from V and 8 from J, leaving 16 bases between them. Germline lookup yields CDR1 ENHRY and CDR2 SYGVKD. The DNA for the CDR3 is TGTGCCATCAGCTCCCAGGGCCTCGACGGCTACACCTTC. It translates to CAISSQGLDGYTF.

With respect to this clonotype: Mismatch with germline at one junction end may stem from a read error. This sequence joins TRBV3-1 and TRBJ1-1; 7 bases align to TRBD1. CDR3 length: 17 residues. Germline CDR1 reads LGHDT; CDR2 reads YNNKEL (reference sequence). The CDR3 DNA follows: TGTGCCAGCAGCAAAGAGTCCGCAGGGGGGATGAACACTGAAGCTTTCTTT. Its translation is CASSKESAGGMNTEAFF.